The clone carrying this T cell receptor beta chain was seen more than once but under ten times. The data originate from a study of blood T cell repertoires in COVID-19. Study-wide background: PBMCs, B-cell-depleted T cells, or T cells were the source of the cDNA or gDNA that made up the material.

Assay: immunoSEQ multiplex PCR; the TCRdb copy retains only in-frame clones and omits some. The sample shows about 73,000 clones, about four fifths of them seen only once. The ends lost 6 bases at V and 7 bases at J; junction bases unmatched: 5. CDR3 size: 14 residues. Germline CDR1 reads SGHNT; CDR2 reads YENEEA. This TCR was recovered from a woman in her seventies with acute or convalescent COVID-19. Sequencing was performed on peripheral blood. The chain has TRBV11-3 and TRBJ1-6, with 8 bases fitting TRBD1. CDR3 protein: CASRVGTGNSPLHF. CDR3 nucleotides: TGTGCCAGCAGGGTCGGGACAGGAAATTCACCCCTCCACTTT.